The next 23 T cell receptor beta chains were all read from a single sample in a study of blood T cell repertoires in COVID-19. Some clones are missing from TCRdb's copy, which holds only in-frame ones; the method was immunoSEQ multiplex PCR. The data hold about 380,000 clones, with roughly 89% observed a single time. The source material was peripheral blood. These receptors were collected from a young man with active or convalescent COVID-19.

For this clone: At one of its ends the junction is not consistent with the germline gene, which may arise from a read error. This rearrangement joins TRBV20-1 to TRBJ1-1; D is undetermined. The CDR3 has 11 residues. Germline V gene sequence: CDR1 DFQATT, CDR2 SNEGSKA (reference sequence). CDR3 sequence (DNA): TGCAGTGCTGCCGGGAACGCACCCGGCCTCTTT. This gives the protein CSAAGNAPGLF.

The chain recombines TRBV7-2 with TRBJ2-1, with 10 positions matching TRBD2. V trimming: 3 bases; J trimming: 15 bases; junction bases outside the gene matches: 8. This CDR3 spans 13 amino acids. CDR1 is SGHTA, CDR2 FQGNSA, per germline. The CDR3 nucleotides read TGTGCCAGCAGCTTTTTTCAGACTAGCGGGCTGTTCTTC. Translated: CASSFFQTSGLFF.

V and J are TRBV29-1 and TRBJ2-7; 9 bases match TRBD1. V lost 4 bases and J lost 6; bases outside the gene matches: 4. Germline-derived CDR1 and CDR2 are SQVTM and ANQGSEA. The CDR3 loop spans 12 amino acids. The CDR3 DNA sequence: TGCAGCGTTGCCGGACAGGGGATCGAGCAGTACTTC. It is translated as CSVAGQGIEQYF.

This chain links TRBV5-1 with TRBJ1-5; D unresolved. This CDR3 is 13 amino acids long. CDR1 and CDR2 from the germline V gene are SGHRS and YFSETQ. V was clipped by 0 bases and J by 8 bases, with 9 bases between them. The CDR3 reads CASSLGVAEPQHF. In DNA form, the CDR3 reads TGCGCCAGCAGCTTGGGCGTTGCGGAGCCCCAGCATTTT.

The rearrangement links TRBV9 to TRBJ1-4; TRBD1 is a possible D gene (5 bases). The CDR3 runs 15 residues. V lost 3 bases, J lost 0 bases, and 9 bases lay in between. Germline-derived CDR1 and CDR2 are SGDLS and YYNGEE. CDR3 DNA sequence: TGTGCCAGCAGCGCCTCGGGGGCAACTAATGAAAAACTGTTTTTT. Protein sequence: CASSASGATNEKLFF.

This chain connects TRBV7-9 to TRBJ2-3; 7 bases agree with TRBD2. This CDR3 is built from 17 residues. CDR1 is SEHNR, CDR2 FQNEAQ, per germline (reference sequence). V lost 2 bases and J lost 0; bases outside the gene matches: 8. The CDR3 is CASSLRPVSGSTDTQYF. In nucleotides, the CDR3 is TGTGCCAGCAGCTTACGGCCTGTTAGCGGGAGCACAGATACGCAGTATTTT.

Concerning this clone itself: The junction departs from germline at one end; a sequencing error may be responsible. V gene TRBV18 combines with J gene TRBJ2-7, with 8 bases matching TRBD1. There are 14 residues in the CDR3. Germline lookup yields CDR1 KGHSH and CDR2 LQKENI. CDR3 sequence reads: CASSPPTGVYEQYF. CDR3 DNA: TGTGCCAGCTCCCCACCGACAGGGGTCTACGAGCAGTACTTC.

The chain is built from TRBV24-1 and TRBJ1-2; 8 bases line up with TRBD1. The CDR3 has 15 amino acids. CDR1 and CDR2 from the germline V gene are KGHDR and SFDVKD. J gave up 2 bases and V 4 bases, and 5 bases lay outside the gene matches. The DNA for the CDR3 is TGTGCCACCAGTGACCGGACAGGGCCCAACTATGGCTACACCTTC. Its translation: CATSDRTGPNYGYTF.

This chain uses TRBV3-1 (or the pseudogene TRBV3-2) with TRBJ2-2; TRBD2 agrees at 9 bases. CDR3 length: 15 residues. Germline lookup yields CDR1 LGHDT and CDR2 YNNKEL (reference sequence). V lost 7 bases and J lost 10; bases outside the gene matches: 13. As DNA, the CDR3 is TGTGCCAGCATGTTCTTTGGTAGCGGGGGTTCGGAGCTGTTTTTT. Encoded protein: CASMFFGSGGSELFF.

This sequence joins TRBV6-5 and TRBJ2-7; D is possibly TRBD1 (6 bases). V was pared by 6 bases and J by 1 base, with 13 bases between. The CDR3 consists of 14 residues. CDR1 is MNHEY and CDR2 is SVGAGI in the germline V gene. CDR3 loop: CASRYKDRSYEQYF. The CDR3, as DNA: TGTGCCAGCAGGTACAAGGACAGATCCTACGAGCAGTACTTC.

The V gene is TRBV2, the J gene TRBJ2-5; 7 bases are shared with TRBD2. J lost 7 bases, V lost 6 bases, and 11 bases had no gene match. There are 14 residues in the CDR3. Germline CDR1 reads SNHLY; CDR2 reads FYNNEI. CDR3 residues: CASRERGLLVTQYF. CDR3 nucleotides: TGTGCCAGCAGGGAGCGGGGTCTCCTTGTGACCCAGTACTTC.

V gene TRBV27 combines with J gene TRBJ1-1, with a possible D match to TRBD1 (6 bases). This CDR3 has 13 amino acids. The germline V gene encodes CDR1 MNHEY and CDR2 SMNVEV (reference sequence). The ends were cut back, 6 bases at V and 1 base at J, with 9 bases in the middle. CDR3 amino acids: CASRGHGNTEAFF. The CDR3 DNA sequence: TGTGCCAGCAGGGGACACGGGAACACTGAAGCTTTCTTT.

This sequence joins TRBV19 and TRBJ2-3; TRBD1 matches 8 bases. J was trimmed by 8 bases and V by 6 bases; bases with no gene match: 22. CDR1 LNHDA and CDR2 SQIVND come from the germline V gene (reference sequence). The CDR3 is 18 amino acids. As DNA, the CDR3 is TGTGCCAGTAGGGCCCTCTGTGACAGGGGTCCCCCCGGGAGTACGCAGTATTTT. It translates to CASRALCDRGPPGSTQYF.

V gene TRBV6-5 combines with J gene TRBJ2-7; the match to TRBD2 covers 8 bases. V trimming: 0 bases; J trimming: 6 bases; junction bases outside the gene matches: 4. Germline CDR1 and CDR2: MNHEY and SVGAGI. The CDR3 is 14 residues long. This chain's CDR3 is CASSYSPGGGEQYF. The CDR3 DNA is TGTGCCAGCAGTTACTCCCCCGGGGGGGGCGAGCAGTACTTC.

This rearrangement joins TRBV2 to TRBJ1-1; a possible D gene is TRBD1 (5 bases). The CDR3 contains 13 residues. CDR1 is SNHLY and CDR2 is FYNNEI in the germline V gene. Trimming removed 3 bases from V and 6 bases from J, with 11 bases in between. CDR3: CASSEDKLAEAFF. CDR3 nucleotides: TGTGCCAGCAGTGAGGACAAGCTCGCTGAAGCTTTCTTT.

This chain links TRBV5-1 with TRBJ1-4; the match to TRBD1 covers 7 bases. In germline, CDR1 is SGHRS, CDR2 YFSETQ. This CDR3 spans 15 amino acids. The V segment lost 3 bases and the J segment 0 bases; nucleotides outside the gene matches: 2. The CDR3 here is CASSSGQATNEKLFF. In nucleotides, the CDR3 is TGCGCCAGCAGCTCCGGACAGGCAACTAATGAAAAACTGTTTTTT.

The CDR3, as DNA: TGTGCCAGTTGGAGGACAGTGAACACTGAAGCTTTCTTT. Amino acid sequence: CASWRTVNTEAFF. The chain carries TRBV5-6 and TRBJ1-1, with D perhaps TRBD1 (6 bases). Germline V gene lookup returns CDR1 SGHDT and CDR2 YYEEEE. The CDR3 has 13 amino acids. V gave up 8 bases and J gave up 0 bases, with 11 bases separating them.

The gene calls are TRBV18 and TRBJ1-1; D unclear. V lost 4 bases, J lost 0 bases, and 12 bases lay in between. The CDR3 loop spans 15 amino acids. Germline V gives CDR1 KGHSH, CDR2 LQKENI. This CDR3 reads CASSLETLMNTEAFF. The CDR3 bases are TGTGCCAGCTCACTTGAAACATTAATGAACACTGAAGCTTTCTTT.

CDR3 sequence (DNA): TGTGCCAGCAGCTTAGGGGACAGGGGATTAGGTGGCTACACCTTC. This codes for CASSLGDRGLGGYTF. The chain has TRBV7-8 and TRBJ1-2, with 10 bases aligning to TRBD1. Germline V gene data show CDR1 as SGHVS and CDR2 as FQNEAQ. The CDR3 runs to 15 residues. The trim removed 1 base at V and 7 bases at J, leaving 6 bases unmatched.

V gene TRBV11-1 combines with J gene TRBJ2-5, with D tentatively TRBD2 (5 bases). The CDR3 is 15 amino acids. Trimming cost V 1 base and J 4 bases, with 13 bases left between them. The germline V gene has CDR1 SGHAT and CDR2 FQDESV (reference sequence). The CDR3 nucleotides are TGTGCCAGCAGCTTAGACCGGCTAGCCGGAGAGACCCAGTACTTC. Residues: CASSLDRLAGETQYF.

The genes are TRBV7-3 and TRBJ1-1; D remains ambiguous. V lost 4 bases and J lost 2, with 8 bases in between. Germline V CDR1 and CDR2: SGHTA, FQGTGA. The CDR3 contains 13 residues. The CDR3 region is CASSSGANTEAFF. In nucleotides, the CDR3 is TGTGCCAGCAGCTCCGGTGCTAACACTGAAGCTTTCTTT.

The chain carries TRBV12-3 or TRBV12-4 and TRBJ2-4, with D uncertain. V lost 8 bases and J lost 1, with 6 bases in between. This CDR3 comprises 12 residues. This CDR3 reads CASPTAKNIQYF. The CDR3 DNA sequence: TGTGCCAGCCCAACTGCCAAAAACATTCAGTACTTC.

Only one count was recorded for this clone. This chain's CDR3 is CASSPVRTDTQYF. The CDR3 DNA reads as TGCGCCAGCAGCCCAGTGCGGACAGATACGCAGTATTTT. The chain uses TRBV4-1 and TRBJ2-3; D unresolved. V shed 4 bases and J shed 3 bases, with 8 bases lying between them. Germline CDR1 is MGHRA and CDR2 is YSYEKL. CDR3 size: 13 residues.